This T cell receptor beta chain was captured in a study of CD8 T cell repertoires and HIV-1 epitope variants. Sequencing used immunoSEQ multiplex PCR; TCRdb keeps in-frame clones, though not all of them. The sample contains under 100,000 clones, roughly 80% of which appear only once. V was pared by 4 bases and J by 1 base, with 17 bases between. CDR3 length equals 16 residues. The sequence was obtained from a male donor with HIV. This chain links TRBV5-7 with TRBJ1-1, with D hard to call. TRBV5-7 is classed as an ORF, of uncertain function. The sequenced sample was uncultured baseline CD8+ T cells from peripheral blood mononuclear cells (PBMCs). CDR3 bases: TGTGCCAGCAGCAAAGAAAATTCGGGCGGGAACACTGAAGCTTTCTTT. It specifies CASSKENSGGNTEAFF.